Listed below are T cell receptor beta chains from one sample, sequenced in a study of beta chain features in type 1 diabetes. Generated by immunoSEQ multiplex PCR, the TCRdb table keeps only in-frame clones and is missing some. The profile shows 600,000 to 750,000 clones, roughly an eighth of them singletons. Material for sequencing was naive CD4+ T cells from blood. Every receptor here comes from a man under 40 with type 1 diabetes. CDR3s include the opening cysteine and the closing phenylalanine or tryptophan. A D gene is named only where the DNA matches it firmly. Where a row states a size, it is once, few, many or the class of an expanded clone; other rows omit it.

>few|TRBJ1-4|TRBV4-2|-
TGTGCCAGCAGCCAGGTTGGGGCTACAACTAATGAAAAACTGTTTTTT
CASSQVGATTNEKLFF
>few|TRBJ1-3|TRBV2|TRBD1
TGTGCCAGCAGTGAAGGACAGGGTATCATCTCTGGAAACACCATATATTTT
CASSEGQGIISGNTIYF
>-|TRBJ1-2|TRBV7-2|TRBD1
TGTGCCAGCAGTCCCGGGACAGGGTACGGCTACACCTTC
CASSPGTGYGYTF
>-|TRBJ2-5|TRBV29-1|-
TGCAGCGTCCTCGCAGGTGGATGGGAGACCCAGTACTTC
CSVLAGGWETQYF
>few|TRBJ1-5|TRBV29-1|TRBD1
TGCAGCGTGGCAGGACAGGAGCATCAGCCCCAGCATTTT
CSVAGQEHQPQHF
>-|TRBJ1-1|TRBV11-2|TRBD1
TGTGCCAGCAGCTTAGCCACGGGACAGCCGGGAGCTCTTGGTGCTTTCTTT
CASSLATGQPGALGAFF
>few|TRBJ2-5|TRBV28|-
TGTGCCAGCAGTCCCGACCAAGAGACCCAGTACTTC
CASSPDQETQYF
>few|TRBJ2-5|TRBV7-2|-
TGTGCCAGCAGCTTGCGGGGGCCGGGAGAGACCCAGTACTTC
CASSLRGPGETQYF
>few|TRBJ2-3|TRBV11-2|-
TGTGCCAGCAGCGGTACTAATACGCAGTATTTT
CASSGTNTQYF
>-|TRBJ2-1|TRBV6-1|TRBD2
TGTGCCAGCAGTGTCCGGGGGGGGCTGAATGAGCAGTTCTTC
CASSVRGGLNEQFF
>-|TRBJ1-2|TRBV25-1|-
TGTGCCAGCAGTGATTCTGGTCTCTATGGCTACACCTTC
CASSDSGLYGYTF
>once|TRBJ2-3|TRBV6-5|-
TGTGCCAGCAGTTACTGGCGAGCGGCTAGCACAGATACGCAGTATTTT
CASSYWRAASTDTQYF
>few|TRBJ1-4|TRBV7-9|-
TGTGCCAGCAGCTTAATGGGACCTTCCAGGTCAACTAATGAAAAACTGTTTTTT
CASSLMGPSRSTNEKLFF
>-|TRBJ1-2|TRBV9|-
TGTGCCAGCAGCGCAGGGAGCGGTGGCTACACCTTC
CASSAGSGGYTF
>-|TRBJ2-3|TRBV7-2|-
TGTGCCAGCAGCTTAGACCGGGGCACAGATACGCAGTATTTT
CASSLDRGTDTQYF
>few|TRBJ1-1|TRBV2|TRBD1
TGTGCCAGCAGTGGGACAGGGCCTAGGTCTGAAGCTTTCTTT
CASSGTGPRSEAFF
>few|TRBJ2-1|TRBV18|-
TGTGCCAGCTCACCGCCTCGACACTCGCACTACAATGAGCAGTTCTTC
CASSPPRHSHYNEQFF
>-|TRBJ1-1|TRBV18|-
TGTGCCAGCTCACCGACAGTTACGAACACTGAAGCTTTCTTT
CASSPTVTNTEAFF
>few|TRBJ2-3|TRBV2|-
TGTGCCAGCAGTCTTTATACGCAGTATTTT
CASSLYTQYF
>few|TRBJ2-5|TRBV28|-
TGTGCCAGCAGTTTGTCATCGAGGAAGACCCAGTACTTC
CASSLSSRKTQYF
>-|TRBJ1-1|TRBV9|-
TGTGCCAGCAGTCTAAAGATGAACACTGAAGCTTTCTTT
CASSLKMNTEAFF
>-|TRBJ2-5|TRBV19|TRBD2
TGTGCCACGCAGGGACTAGCGGGTCGGGGCGGAGAGACCCAGTACTTC
CATQGLAGRGGETQYF